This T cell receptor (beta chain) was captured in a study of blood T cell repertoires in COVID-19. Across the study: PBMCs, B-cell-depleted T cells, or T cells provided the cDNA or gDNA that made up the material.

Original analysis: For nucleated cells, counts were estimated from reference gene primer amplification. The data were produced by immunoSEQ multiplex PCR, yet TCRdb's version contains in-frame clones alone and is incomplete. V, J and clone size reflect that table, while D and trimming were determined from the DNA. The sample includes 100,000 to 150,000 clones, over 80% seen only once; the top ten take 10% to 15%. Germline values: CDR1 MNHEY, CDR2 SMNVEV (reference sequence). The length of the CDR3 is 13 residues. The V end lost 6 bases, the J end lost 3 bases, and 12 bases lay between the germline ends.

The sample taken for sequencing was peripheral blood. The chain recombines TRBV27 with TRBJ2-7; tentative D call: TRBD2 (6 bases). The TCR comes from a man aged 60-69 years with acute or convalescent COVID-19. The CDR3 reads CASRPGGGYEQYF. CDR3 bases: TGTGCCAGCAGACCCGGGGGAGGCTACGAGCAGTACTTC.